The 18 T cell receptor beta chains below all came from one sample that was sequenced in a study of blood T cell repertoires in COVID-19. Here immunoSEQ multiplex PCR was the method, and the copy in TCRdb shows in-frame clones only, minus some. The data hold some 96,000 clones, with 86% observed a single time. Sequences were obtained from peripheral blood. The receptor source for this set is a man aged 50-59 years with acute or convalescent COVID-19.

The chain links TRBV10-3 to TRBJ2-1; tentative D call: TRBD2 (7 bases). Trimming took 4 bases from V and 5 from J, leaving 12 bases between them. This CDR3 comprises 14 residues. Germline assignment: CDR1 ENHRY and CDR2 SYGVKD. In nucleotides, the CDR3 is TGTGCCATCAGTGTGGGCGGGGGCCACAATGAGCAGTTCTTC. Its protein is CAISVGGGHNEQFF.

The V gene is TRBV28, the J gene TRBJ2-3; 7 positions match TRBD2. Germline V gives CDR1 MDHEN, CDR2 SYDVKM. This CDR3 contains 15 residues. The J segment lost 4 bases and the V segment lost 2 bases, leaving 6 bases of the junction unmatched. The CDR3 loop reads CASSLAGVSSDTQYF. CDR3 coding DNA: TGTGCCAGCAGTTTAGCGGGAGTTTCATCAGATACGCAGTATTTT.

The chain uses TRBV2 and TRBJ1-1; TRBD1 matches 12 bases. CDR1 and CDR2 (germline): SNHLY, FYNNEI. The length of the CDR3 is 16 residues. With 4 bases clipped from V and 3 bases from J, the junction kept 6 bases outside the gene matches. The DNA for the CDR3 is TGTGCCAGCAGTGCTGGGACAGGGGGCGCTTACACTGAAGCTTTCTTT. Translating it yields CASSAGTGGAYTEAFF. The whole variable domain, filled in from reference TRBV2 and TRBJ1-1, reads EPEVTQTPSHQVTQMGQEVILRCVPISNHLYFYWYRQILGQKVEFLVSFYNNEISEKSEIFDDQFSVERPDGSNFTLKIRSTKLEDSAMYFCASSAGTGGAYTEAFFGQGTRLTVV.

V usage is TRBV4-2 and J usage is TRBJ2-3; TRBD2 aligns across 12 bases. Losses at the gene ends were 0 bases for V and 5 bases for J; bases not matched to a gene: 9. The CDR3 loop spans 18 amino acids. CDR1 is LGHNA, CDR2 YNFKEQ, per germline. CDR3 amino acids: CASSQDIVETSGRDTQYF. As DNA, the CDR3 is TGTGCCAGCAGCCAAGATATTGTGGAGACTAGCGGGAGAGATACGCAGTATTTT.

This chain uses TRBV9 with TRBJ2-5; TRBD2 matches at 16 bases. J gave up 4 bases and V 0 bases, and 6 bases lay outside the gene matches. Germline CDR1 reads SGDLS; CDR2 reads YYNGEE. CDR3 size: 18 residues. The CDR3 spells CASSVGGTSGRARETQYF. CDR3 in DNA: TGTGCCAGCAGCGTAGGTGGGACTAGCGGGAGGGCACGAGAGACCCAGTACTTC.

This clone has a single count. The chain links TRBV27 to TRBJ2-7, with 7 bases aligning to TRBD2. Germline CDR1 MNHEY, CDR2 SMNVEV (reference sequence). The CDR3 is 13 residues long. V lost 7 bases to trimming and J lost 3 bases; unmatched junction nucleotides: 6. CDR3 in amino acids: CASTASGLYEQYF. Here the CDR3 DNA reads TGTGCCAGCACCGCTAGCGGACTCTACGAGCAGTACTTC.

This sequence joins TRBV2 and TRBJ2-1, with unresolved D. Trimming stripped 10 bases from V and 0 bases from J, with 7 bases between. The germline gives CDR1 SNHLY, CDR2 FYNNEI. CDR3 length: 12 residues. The CDR3 DNA sequence: TGTGCCACACTAAGCTCCTACAATGAGCAGTTCTTC. Its translation is CATLSSYNEQFF.

The chain combines TRBV5-1 with TRBJ2-1; 13 nucleotides match TRBD2. The V gene end was trimmed by 3 bases and the J gene end by 1 base; junction bases not matched to a gene: 22. The CDR3 runs 23 residues. Germline CDR1 reads SGHRS; CDR2 reads YFSETQ. As DNA, the CDR3 is TGCGCCAGCAGCTCTCCGGAAAGACTAGCGGGAGGAGATGAAGGGGGTTCCTACAATGAGCAGTTCTTC. Protein: CASSSPERLAGGDEGGSYNEQFF.

This chain links TRBV5-1 with TRBJ1-5; D is undetermined. CDR1 is SGHRS and CDR2 is YFSETQ in the germline V gene. This CDR3 is 15 amino acids long. The V gene lost 0 bases and the J gene lost 2 bases, with 9 bases spanning the gap. CDR3 in DNA: TGCGCCAGCAGCTTGGCCGGGGATCGCAATCAGCCCCAGCATTTT. Translating it yields CASSLAGDRNQPQHF.

The count of this clone is one. In DNA form, the CDR3 reads TGTGCCTGGAGCCTAGCGGGAGCGGATACGCAGTATTTT. The encoded protein is CAWSLAGADTQYF. V and J are TRBV30 and TRBJ2-3; 10 bases fit TRBD2. CDR1 is GTSNPN, CDR2 SVGIG, per germline (reference sequence). Losses at the gene ends were 3 bases for V and 6 bases for J; bases not matched to a gene: 3. The CDR3 consists of 13 residues.

The V gene is TRBV24-1, the J gene TRBJ2-1, with 7 bases aligning to TRBD1. Germline lookup yields CDR1 KGHDR and CDR2 SFDVKD. The CDR3 is made up of 14 amino acids. V lost 5 bases and J lost 7; bases outside the gene matches: 7. CDR3 sequence (DNA): TGTGCCACCAGTGTCTGGCCAGGGGGAAATGAGCAGTTCTTC. It yields the protein CATSVWPGGNEQFF.

The J gene is TRBJ2-1, the V gene TRBV13; TRBD1 might be the D (6 bases). The CDR3 length is 15 residues. The germline V and J ends were trimmed by 8 bases and 4 bases, with 18 bases remaining between them. Germline V gives CDR1 PRHDT, CDR2 FYEKMQ (reference sequence). As DNA, the CDR3 is TGTGCCAGCTCTTCCCAGGGGATGCCATACAATGAGCAGTTCTTC. Protein product: CASSSQGMPYNEQFF.

The genes are TRBV7-2 and TRBJ1-5, with 8 bases identical to TRBD1. The J segment lost 7 bases and the V segment lost 5 bases, leaving 10 bases of the junction unmatched. Germline V gives CDR1 SGHTA, CDR2 FQGNSA. This CDR3 is built from 15 residues. CDR3 in DNA: TGTGCCAGCAGCCCACAGGGGGGTGTTCGGCAGCCCCAGCATTTT. It is translated as CASSPQGGVRQPQHF.

This chain connects TRBV4-1 to TRBJ2-1, with a tentative D call TRBD1 (5 bases). V lost 0 bases, J lost 4 bases, and 13 bases lay in between. The germline V gene encodes CDR1 MGHRA and CDR2 YSYEKL. There are 16 residues in the CDR3. CDR3 region: CASSQDQGQLYNEQFF. The CDR3 nucleotides read TGCGCCAGCAGCCAAGATCAGGGCCAGCTTTACAATGAGCAGTTCTTC.

In this sample, this clone turned up once. This rearrangement joins TRBV10-3 to TRBJ1-2, with D uncertain. V lost 3 bases to trimming and J lost 6 bases, with 11 bases between them. Germline CDR1 reads ENHRY; CDR2 reads SYGVKD. This CDR3 is built from 13 residues. The CDR3 loop reads CAISEGGYDGYTF. CDR3 in DNA: TGTGCCATCAGTGAAGGAGGGTATGATGGCTACACCTTC.

V gene TRBV11-2 combines with J gene TRBJ2-1, with D maybe TRBD1 (6 bases). V gave up 0 bases and J gave up 6 bases, with 12 bases separating them. Germline loops: CDR1 SGHAT, CDR2 FQNNGV. CDR3 length: 15 amino acids. In DNA form, the CDR3 reads TGTGCCAGCAGCTTAGACCCAGGGGCAACCAATGAGCAGTTCTTC. It codes for CASSLDPGATNEQFF.

The CDR3, as DNA: TGTGCCAGCAGCCCGACAGGGGTCCATGAAGCTTTCTTT. Protein product: CASSPTGVHEAFF. The V gene is TRBV12-3 or TRBV12-4, the J gene TRBJ1-1, with 8 bases matching TRBD1. The CDR3 is 13 residues long. Trimming at V came to 6 bases and at J to 7 bases, leaving 7 bases not matched to a gene.

This clone was seen a single time. The gene calls are TRBV10-1 and TRBJ2-7; D remains ambiguous. The CDR3 loop spans 13 amino acids. V was shortened by 0 bases and J by 3 bases, with 6 bases between the two germline ends. Germline V gene lookup returns CDR1 WNHNN and CDR2 SYGVQD (reference sequence). CDR3 nucleotide sequence: TGCGCCAGCAGTGAGTCGGGCAGCTACGAGCAGTACTTC. As protein: CASSESGSYEQYF.